This entry features one T cell receptor (beta chain) sequence. What it binds is unknown. Germline-derived CDR1 and CDR2 are ENHRY and SYGVKD. The CDR3 length is 12 residues. V lost 6 bases to trimming and J lost 2 bases, with 4 bases between them. These data originate in a study of cytomegalovirus exposure and HLA in healthy donors. Overall study: In a later analysis, it was reported that the 90 to 150 validation repertoires had been produced on the same platform as the roughly 610 repertoires belonging to the first cohort.

From the roughly 110-subject validation cohort, which was separate from the roughly 690-subject first cohort, the donors were drawn. Whole-study findings and limits: The authors listed 150 to 200 TCR beta chains as cytomegalovirus-associated. A few CMV-associated chains were confirmed in vitro to be specific for CMV antigens.

TCRdb keeps only in-frame clones here, not all; method: immunoSEQ multiplex PCR. Here the sample spans roughly 150,000 clones, roughly nine tenths being singletons. The sequenced sample consisted of PBMCs. This clonotype was sampled from a woman under 30 in good health and CMV-seropositive. The rearrangement links TRBV10-3 to TRBJ2-2; D gene ambiguous. This CDR3 reads CAIRRNTGELFF. DNA of the CDR3: TGTGCCATCAGGAGAAACACCGGGGAGCTGTTTTTT.